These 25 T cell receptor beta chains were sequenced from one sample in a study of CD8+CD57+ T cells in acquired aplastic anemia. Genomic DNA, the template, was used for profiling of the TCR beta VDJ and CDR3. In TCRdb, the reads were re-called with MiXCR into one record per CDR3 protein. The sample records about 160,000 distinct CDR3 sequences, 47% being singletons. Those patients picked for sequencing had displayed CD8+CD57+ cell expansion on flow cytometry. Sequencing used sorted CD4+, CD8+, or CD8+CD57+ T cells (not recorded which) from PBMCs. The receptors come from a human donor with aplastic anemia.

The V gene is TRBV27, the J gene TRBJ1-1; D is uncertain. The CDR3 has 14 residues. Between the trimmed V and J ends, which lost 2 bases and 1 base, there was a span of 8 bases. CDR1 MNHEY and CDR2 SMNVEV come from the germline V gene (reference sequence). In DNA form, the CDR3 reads TGTGCCAGCAGTTTACGACACACGAACACTGAAGCTTTCTTT. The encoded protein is CASSLRHTNTEAFF.

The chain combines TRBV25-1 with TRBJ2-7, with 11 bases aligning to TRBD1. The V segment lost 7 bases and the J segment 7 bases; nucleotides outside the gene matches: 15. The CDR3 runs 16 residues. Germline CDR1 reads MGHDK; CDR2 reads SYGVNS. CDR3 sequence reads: CASIRGEGQGVGEQYF. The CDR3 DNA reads TGTGCCAGCATTCGAGGGGAGGGACAGGGGGTGGGAGAGCAGTACTTC.

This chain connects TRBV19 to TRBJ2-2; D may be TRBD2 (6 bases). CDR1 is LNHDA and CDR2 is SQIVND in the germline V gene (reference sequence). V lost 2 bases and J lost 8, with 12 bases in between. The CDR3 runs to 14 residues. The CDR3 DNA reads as TGTGCCAGTAGTATATCCGGGAGCTTGGGGGAGCTGTTTTTT. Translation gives CASSISGSLGELFF.

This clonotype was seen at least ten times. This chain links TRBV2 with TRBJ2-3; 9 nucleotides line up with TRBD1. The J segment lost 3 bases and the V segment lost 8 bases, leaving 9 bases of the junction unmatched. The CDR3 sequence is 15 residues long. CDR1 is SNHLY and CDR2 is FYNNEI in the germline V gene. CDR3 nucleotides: TGTGCCAGCGGGACGGACAGGGGAGCAACAGATACGCAGTATTTT. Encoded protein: CASGTDRGATDTQYF.

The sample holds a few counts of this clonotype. CDR3 coding DNA: TGCAGCGTTACAAAACAGGGCACTGAAGCTTTCTTT. It is translated as CSVTKQGTEAFF. This chain uses TRBV29-1 with TRBJ1-1; tentative D call: TRBD1 (6 bases). Trimming cost V 5 bases and J 4 bases, with 11 bases left between them. The length of the CDR3 is 12 residues. In germline, CDR1 is SQVTM, CDR2 ANQGSEA.

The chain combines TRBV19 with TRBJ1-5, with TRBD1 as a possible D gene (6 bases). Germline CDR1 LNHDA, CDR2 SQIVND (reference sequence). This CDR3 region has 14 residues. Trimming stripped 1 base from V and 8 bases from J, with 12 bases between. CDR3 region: CASSIGPRGEPQHF. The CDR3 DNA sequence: TGTGCCAGTAGTATAGGCCCCAGGGGTGAGCCCCAGCATTTT.

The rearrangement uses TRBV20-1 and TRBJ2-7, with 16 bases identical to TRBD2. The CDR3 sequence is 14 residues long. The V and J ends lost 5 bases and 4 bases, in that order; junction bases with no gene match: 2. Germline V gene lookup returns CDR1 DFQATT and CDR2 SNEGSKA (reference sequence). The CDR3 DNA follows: TGCAGTGCTGGGGGACTAGCGGGAGGGTACGAGCAGTACTTC. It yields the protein CSAGGLAGGYEQYF.

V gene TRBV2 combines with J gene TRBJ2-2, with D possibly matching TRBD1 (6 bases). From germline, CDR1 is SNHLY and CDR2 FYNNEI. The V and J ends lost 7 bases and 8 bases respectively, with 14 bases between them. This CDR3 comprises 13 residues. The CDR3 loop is CASTSLGTGELFF. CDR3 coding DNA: TGTGCCAGCACTTCATTGGGGACAGGGGAGCTGTTTTTT.

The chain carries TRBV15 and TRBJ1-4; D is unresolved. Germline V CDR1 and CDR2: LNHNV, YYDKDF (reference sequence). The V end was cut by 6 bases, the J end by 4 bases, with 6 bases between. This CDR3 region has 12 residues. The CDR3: CATSQLNEKLFF. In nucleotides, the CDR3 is TGTGCCACCAGTCAGCTTAATGAAAAACTGTTTTTT.

The CDR3 DNA reads as TGTGCCAGCAACCCTTCTCCGGGACAGGGGCCCTACGAGCAGTACTTC. This sequence encodes CASNPSPGQGPYEQYF. V gene TRBV28 combines with J gene TRBJ2-7, with 10 bases aligning to TRBD1. The length of the CDR3 is 16 residues. Germline V gene data show CDR1 as MDHEN and CDR2 as SYDVKM. V was pared by 7 bases and J by 2 bases, with 11 bases of the junction left unmatched.

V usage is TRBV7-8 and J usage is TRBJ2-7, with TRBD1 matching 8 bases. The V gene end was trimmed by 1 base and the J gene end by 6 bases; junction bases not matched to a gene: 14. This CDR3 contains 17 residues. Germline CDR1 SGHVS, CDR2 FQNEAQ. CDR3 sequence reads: CASSLVGFGAGGSEQYF. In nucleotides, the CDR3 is TGTGCCAGCAGCTTAGTAGGGTTCGGTGCAGGGGGCAGCGAGCAGTACTTC.

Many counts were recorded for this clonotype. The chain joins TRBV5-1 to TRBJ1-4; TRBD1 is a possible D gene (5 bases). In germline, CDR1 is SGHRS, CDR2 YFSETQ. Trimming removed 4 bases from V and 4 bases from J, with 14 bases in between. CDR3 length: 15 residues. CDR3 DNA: TGCGCCAGCAGCAAGGGACCGGAGGGTAATGAAAAACTGTTTTTT. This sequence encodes CASSKGPEGNEKLFF.

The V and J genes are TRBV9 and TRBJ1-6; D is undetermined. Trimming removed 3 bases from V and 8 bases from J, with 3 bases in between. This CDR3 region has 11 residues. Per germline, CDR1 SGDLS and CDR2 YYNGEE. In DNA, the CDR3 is TGTGCCAGCAGCGGTGATTCACCCCTCCACTTT. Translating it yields CASSGDSPLHF.

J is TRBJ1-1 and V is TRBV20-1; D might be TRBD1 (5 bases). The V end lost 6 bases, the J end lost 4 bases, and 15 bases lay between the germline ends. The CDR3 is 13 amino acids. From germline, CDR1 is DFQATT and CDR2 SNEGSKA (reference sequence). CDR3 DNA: TGCAGTGCCCAGGGACGCCTGAGCACTGAAGCTTTCTTT. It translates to CSAQGRLSTEAFF.

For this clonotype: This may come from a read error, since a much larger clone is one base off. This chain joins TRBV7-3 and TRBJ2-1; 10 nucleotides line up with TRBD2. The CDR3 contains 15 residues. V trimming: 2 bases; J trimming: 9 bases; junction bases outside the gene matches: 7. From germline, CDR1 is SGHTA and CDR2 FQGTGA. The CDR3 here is CASSLCLAGEGEQFF. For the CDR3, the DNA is TGTGCCAGCAGCTTATGTCTAGCGGGAGAGGGTGAGCAGTTCTTC.

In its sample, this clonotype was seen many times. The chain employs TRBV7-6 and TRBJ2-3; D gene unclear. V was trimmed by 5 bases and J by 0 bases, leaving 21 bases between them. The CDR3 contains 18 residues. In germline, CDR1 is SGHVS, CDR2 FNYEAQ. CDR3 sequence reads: CASSTQIRSLTSTDTQYF. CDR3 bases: TGTGCCAGCAGCACCCAGATAAGGTCGTTAACTAGCACAGATACGCAGTATTTT.

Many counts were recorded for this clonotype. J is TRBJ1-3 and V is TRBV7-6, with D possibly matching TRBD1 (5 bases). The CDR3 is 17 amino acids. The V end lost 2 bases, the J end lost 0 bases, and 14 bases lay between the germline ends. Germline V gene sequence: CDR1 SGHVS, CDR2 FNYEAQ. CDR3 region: CASSLLGLKDSGNTIYF. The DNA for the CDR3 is TGTGCCAGCAGCTTATTGGGACTCAAAGACTCTGGAAACACCATATATTTT.

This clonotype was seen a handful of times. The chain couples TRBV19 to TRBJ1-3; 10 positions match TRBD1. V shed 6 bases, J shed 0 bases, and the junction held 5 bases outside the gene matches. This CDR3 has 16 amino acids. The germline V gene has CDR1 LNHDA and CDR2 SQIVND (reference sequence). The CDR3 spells CASSLRTGGSGNTIYF. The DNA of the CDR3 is TGTGCCAGTAGCCTTCGGACAGGGGGCTCTGGAAACACCATATATTTT. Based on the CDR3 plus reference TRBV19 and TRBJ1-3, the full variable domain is DGGITQSPKYLFRKEGQNVTLSCEQNLNHDAMYWYRQDPGQGLRLIYYSQIVNDFQKGDIAEGYSVSREKKESFPLTVTSAQKNPTAFYLCASSLRTGGSGNTIYFGEGSWLTVV.

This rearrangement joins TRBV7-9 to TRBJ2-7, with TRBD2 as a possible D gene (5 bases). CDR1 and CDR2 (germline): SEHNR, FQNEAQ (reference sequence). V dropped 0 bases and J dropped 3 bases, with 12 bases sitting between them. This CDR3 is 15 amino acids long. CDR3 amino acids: CASSLAVSENYEQYF. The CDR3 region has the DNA TGTGCCAGCAGCTTAGCGGTTAGCGAGAACTACGAGCAGTACTTC.

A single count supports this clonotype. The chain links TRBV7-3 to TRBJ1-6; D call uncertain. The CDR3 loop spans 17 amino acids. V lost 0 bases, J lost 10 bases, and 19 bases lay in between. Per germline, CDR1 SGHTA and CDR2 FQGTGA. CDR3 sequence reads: CASSLTGRGSIFSPLHF. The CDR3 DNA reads TGTGCCAGCAGCTTAACGGGAAGAGGTAGTATCTTCTCACCCCTCCACTTT.

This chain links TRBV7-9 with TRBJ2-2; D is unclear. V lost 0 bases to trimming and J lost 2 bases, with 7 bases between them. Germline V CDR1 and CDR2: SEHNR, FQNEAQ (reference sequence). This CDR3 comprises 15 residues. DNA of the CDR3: TGTGCCAGCAGCTTAGCAGGCGGCAACACCGGGGAGCTGTTTTTT. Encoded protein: CASSLAGGNTGELFF. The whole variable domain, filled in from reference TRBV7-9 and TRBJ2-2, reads DTGVSQNPRHKITKRGQNVTFRCDPISEHNRLYWYRQTLGQGPEFLTYFQNEAQLEKSRLLSDRFSAERPKGSFSTLEIQRTEQGDSAMYLCASSLAGGNTGELFFGEGSRLTVL.

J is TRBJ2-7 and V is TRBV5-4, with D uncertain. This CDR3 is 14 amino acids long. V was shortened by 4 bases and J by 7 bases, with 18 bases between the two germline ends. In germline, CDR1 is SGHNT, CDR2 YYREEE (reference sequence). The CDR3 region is CASSPSEGLGEQYF. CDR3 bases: TGTGCCAGCAGCCCGTCGGAAGGGCTGGGGGAGCAGTACTTC.

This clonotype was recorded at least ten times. The DNA of the CDR3 is TGTGCCAGCAGGCCGACTAGCGGGAGGGCTGCGGGGTTCGAGCAGTACTTC. Translated: CASRPTSGRAAGFEQYF. The V call is TRBV6-1, the J call TRBJ2-7; 14 bases are a match to TRBD2. Germline loops: CDR1 MNHNS, CDR2 SASEGT. J was trimmed by 6 bases and V by 6 bases; bases with no gene match: 13. The CDR3 runs 17 residues.

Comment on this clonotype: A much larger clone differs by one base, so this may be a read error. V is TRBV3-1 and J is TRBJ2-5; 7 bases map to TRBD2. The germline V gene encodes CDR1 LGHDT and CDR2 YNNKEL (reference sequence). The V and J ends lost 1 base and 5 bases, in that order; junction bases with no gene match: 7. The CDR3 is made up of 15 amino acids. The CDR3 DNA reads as TGTGCCAGCAGCCAAGTATCGGGAGGAGGGGAGACCCAGTACTTC. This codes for CASSQVSGGGETQYF.

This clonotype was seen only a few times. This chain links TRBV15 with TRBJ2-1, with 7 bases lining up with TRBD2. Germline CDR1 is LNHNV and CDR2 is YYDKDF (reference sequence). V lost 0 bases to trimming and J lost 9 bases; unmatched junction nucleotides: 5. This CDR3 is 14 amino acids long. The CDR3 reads CATSRDLTSIEQFF. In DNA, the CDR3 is TGTGCCACCAGCAGAGATCTGACTAGCATTGAGCAGTTCTTC.